These T cell receptor beta chains were read from a single sample in a study of T cell clones after liver transplantation. Method: immunoSEQ multiplex PCR; TCRdb's copy keeps in-frame clones and lacks some. Of approximately 55,000 clones listed, about 64% are singletons. Sample: CD4+ T cells from blood, taken before liver transplant. These receptors originate from a human donor who received a liver transplant. The CDR3 runs from the conserved cysteine through the conserved F or W. A D gene is named only where the DNA matches it firmly. Size tells how often a clone was seen (once, few, many) or the class of an expanded clone, and some rows leave it out.

j_call,v_call,clone_size,d_call,cdr3_aa,cdr3_nt
TRBJ2-3,TRBV29-1,many,TRBD2,CSARTQRGATDTQYF,TGCAGCGCGAGGACCCAGCGGGGGGCTACAGATACGCAGTATTTT
TRBJ2-7,TRBV11-2,once,TRBD1,CASSFNRGTLYEQYF,TGTGCCAGCAGCTTTAACAGGGGGACCCTCTACGAGCAGTACTTC
TRBJ1-1,TRBV5-6,NA,NA,CASSPISGTEAFF,TGTGCCAGCAGCCCTATCTCGGGCACTGAAGCTTTCTTT
TRBJ2-7,TRBV28,NA,NA,CASSPQPDREQYF,TGTGCCAGCAGTCCCCAACCAGATCGCGAGCAGTACTTC
TRBJ1-2,TRBV6-6,NA,NA,CASTPGDSNYGYTF,TGTGCCAGCACCCCGGGGGATTCTAACTATGGCTACACCTTC
TRBJ1-5,TRBV7-9,few,TRBD1,CASSSGGTGRQPQHF,TGTGCCAGCAGCTCGGGGGGGACAGGGCGCCAGCCCCAGCATTTT
TRBJ1-1,TRBV4-1,NA,TRBD1,CASSQTRGPNEAFF,TGCGCCAGCAGCCAAACCAGGGGGCCGAATGAAGCTTTCTTT
TRBJ2-3,TRBV5-6,NA,TRBD1,CASSPGDRFYTDTQYF,TGTGCCAGCAGCCCGGGGGACAGGTTTTACACAGATACGCAGTATTTT
TRBJ2-2,TRBV9,NA,NA,CASSGRLLNTGELFF,TGTGCCAGCAGCGGCAGACTGCTGAACACCGGGGAGCTGTTTTTT
TRBJ2-7,TRBV5-1,NA,NA,CASAFESSSRSYEQYF,TGCGCCAGCGCATTCGAATCTAGCTCAAGATCCTACGAGCAGTACTTC
TRBJ1-2,TRBV6-1,NA,NA,CASSEGARGFLYGYTF,TGTGCCAGCAGTGAGGGGGCTAGGGGGTTCCTTTATGGCTACACCTTC
TRBJ2-2,TRBV28,NA,NA,CASSLFASPNTGELFF,TGTGCCAGCAGTTTATTTGCTAGCCCGAACACCGGGGAGCTGTTTTTT
TRBJ2-7,TRBV5-5,NA,TRBD2,CASSWPRLAGGYEQYF,TGTGCCAGCAGCTGGCCCCGACTAGCGGGGGGCTACGAGCAGTACTTC
TRBJ1-1,TRBV28,NA,NA,CASTPGQGRTEAFF,TGTGCCAGCACCCCCGGGCAGGGGAGAACTGAAGCTTTCTTT
TRBJ1-1,TRBV27,NA,NA,CASSIRGQNTEAFF,TGTGCCAGCAGTATTCGGGGACAGAACACTGAAGCTTTCTTT
TRBJ1-6,TRBV5-1,few,NA,CASSSGFADSPLHF,TGCGCCAGCAGCTCGGGATTCGCTGATTCACCCCTCCACTTT
TRBJ2-3,TRBV4-2,NA,TRBD2,CASRPRAGAFQHTDTQYF,TGTGCCAGCAGACCCCGAGCGGGGGCCTTCCAACACACAGATACGCAGTATTTT
TRBJ2-3,TRBV14,medium-sized,NA,CASSLGGGATDTQYF,TGTGCCAGCAGCCTAGGAGGGGGCGCCACAGATACGCAGTATTTT
TRBJ2-4,TRBV5-4,NA,NA,CASSLIGGENIQYF,TGTGCCAGCAGCTTGATTGGCGGGGAAAACATTCAGTACTTC
TRBJ1-2,TRBV2,few,NA,CASRDQDFDYGYTF,TGTGCCAGCAGGGACCAGGACTTTGACTATGGCTACACCTTC
TRBJ2-7,TRBV19,NA,TRBD1,CASSIRTGDANEQYF,TGTGCCAGTAGTATAAGGACAGGGGATGCGAACGAGCAGTACTTC
TRBJ2-7,TRBV5-4,NA,NA,CASSYDSYEQYF,TGTGCCAGCAGCTATGACAGTTACGAGCAGTACTTC